Listed below are T cell receptor beta chains from one sample, sequenced in a study of blood T cell repertoires in COVID-19. Sequencing was performed with immunoSEQ multiplex PCR; in TCRdb, only in-frame clones are kept and a portion is missing. Among about 80,000 clones listed, around four fifths were seen once. Specimen: peripheral blood. The receptor set was obtained from an older man with active or convalescent COVID-19. Each CDR3 is given with its conserved first and last residue. D genes are given only for firm matches. Where a row states a size, it is once, few, many or the class of an expanded clone; other rows omit it.

d_gene	abundance	v_gene	j_gene	CDR3nt	CDR3aa
TRBD2	NA	TRBV11-2	TRBJ2-5	TGTGCCAGCAGCTTAGATAGCGGGGGGTGGGAGACCCAGTACTTC	CASSLDSGGWETQYF
TRBD2	NA	TRBV3-1/TRBV3-2	TRBJ2-1	TGTGCCAGCAGCCAAGCACTAGCGGGGGCCAATGAGCAGTTCTTC	CASSQALAGANEQFF
TRBD1	NA	TRBV7-9	TRBJ1-1	TGTGCCAGCAGCTATGGACAGGTGAACACTGAAGCTTTCTTT	CASSYGQVNTEAFF
NA	NA	TRBV6-6	TRBJ2-7	TGTGCCAGCAGTTACGCACCCAACAGGGTAGAGCAGTACTTC	CASSYAPNRVEQYF
TRBD2	NA	TRBV5-4	TRBJ2-2	TGTGCCAGCAGCCTCCCACGCGGGGGGAACACCGGGGAGCTGTTTTTT	CASSLPRGGNTGELFF
NA	NA	TRBV5-6	TRBJ2-7	TGTGCCAGCAGCTTGGCTGGGGGACTCCTCGTCTACGAGCAGTACTTC	CASSLAGGLLVYEQYF
NA	NA	TRBV28	TRBJ1-5	TGTGCCAGCAGTTTTGGAGGGCTCTATAGCAATCAGCCCCAGCATTTT	CASSFGGLYSNQPQHF
NA	NA	TRBV3-1/TRBV3-2	TRBJ1-1	TGTGCCAGCAGCCAAGATTCTAGAGCTTTCTTT	CASSQDSRAFF
NA	NA	TRBV19	TRBJ1-2	TGTGCCAGTACCCTAGGCGGAGATGTATATGGCTACACCTTC	CASTLGGDVYGYTF
NA	NA	TRBV24-1	TRBJ2-1	TGTGCCACCAGTGATTTAGGCGGCGGGACGTCCTACAATGAGCAGTTCTTC	CATSDLGGGTSYNEQFF
TRBD1	NA	TRBV27	TRBJ2-3	TGTGCCATCCGGGACAGGGTAACAGATACGCAGTATTTT	CAIRDRVTDTQYF
NA	NA	TRBV7-9	TRBJ1-2	TGTGCCAGCAGCTTGATGGCAGCGACTAACTATGGCTACACCTTC	CASSLMAATNYGYTF
NA	NA	TRBV25-1	TRBJ2-1	TGTGCCAGCAGTGAATATAGGGGGTCAGGGGATGAGCAGTTCTTC	CASSEYRGSGDEQFF
TRBD1	NA	TRBV28	TRBJ1-2	TGTGCCAGCAGTTTATTCGAGCAGGGGGATGGCTACACCTTC	CASSLFEQGDGYTF
NA	NA	TRBV18	TRBJ2-6	TGTGCCAGCTCACCCACAGGAACTGGGGCCAACGTCCTGACTTTC	CASSPTGTGANVLTF
NA	NA	TRBV6-5	TRBJ1-1	TGTGCCAGCAGTTACCCACCCGGACAGAACACTGAAGCTTTCTTT	CASSYPPGQNTEAFF
NA	NA	TRBV2	TRBJ1-1	TGTGCCAGCAGTGTAGGGGCGCGGACTGAAGCTTTCTTT	CASSVGARTEAFF
TRBD1	NA	TRBV18	TRBJ1-1	TGTGCCAGCTCACCCGGGGCCGCGACAGGGGGACGTTTGGCTTTCTTT	CASSPGAATGGRLAFF
TRBD1	NA	TRBV10-2	TRBJ1-1	TGCGCCAGCCTTAAGCAGGTTAATACAGGGGCCAACGAAGCTTTCTTT	CASLKQVNTGANEAFF
TRBD1	once	TRBV10-3	TRBJ1-1	TGTGCCATCAGTGACCCAGGGGGCACTGAAGCTTTCTTT	CAISDPGGTEAFF
NA	NA	TRBV10-3	TRBJ2-4	TGTGCCATCAAAGAGGGAGGCAAAAACATTCAGTACTTC	CAIKEGGKNIQYF
NA	NA	TRBV30	TRBJ1-6	TGTGCCTGGAGTTCAGGGAATAATTCACCCCTCCACTTT	CAWSSGNNSPLHF
TRBD1	NA	TRBV7-2	TRBJ2-7	TGTGCCAGCAGCTTCGGACAGGGGGCTCAGGAGCAGTACTTC	CASSFGQGAQEQYF
TRBD2	NA	TRBV11-2	TRBJ2-3	TGTGCCAGCAGCAACCAAGGGACTAGGTTCACAGATACGCAGTATTTT	CASSNQGTRFTDTQYF
NA	NA	TRBV4-1	TRBJ1-4	TGCGCCAGCAGCCGAGGGCAGGCAACTAATGAAAAACTGTTTTTT	CASSRGQATNEKLFF
TRBD2	once	TRBV5-1	TRBJ2-1	TGCGCCAGCAGCTTGGTAGCGGGGGATTACAATGAGCAGTTCTTC	CASSLVAGDYNEQFF
NA	NA	TRBV7-2	TRBJ2-7	TGTGCCAGCAGCGTAGCCTCGAGCGGACAAGGGGGATACGAGCAGTACTTC	CASSVASSGQGGYEQYF
NA	NA	TRBV10-1	TRBJ1-4	TGCGCCAGCAGTGAGTCCAGGACGGGGGAAAAACTGTTTTTT	CASSESRTGEKLFF
TRBD2	NA	TRBV2	TRBJ2-1	TGTGCCAGCAGATCCGGGACTAGCGGGGGGGTTGAGCAGTTCTTC	CASRSGTSGGVEQFF
NA	NA	TRBV3-1/TRBV3-2	TRBJ1-3	TGTGCCAGCAGCCTCATCACAGGGATCTCTGGAAACACCATATATTTT	CASSLITGISGNTIYF
NA	NA	TRBV6-5	TRBJ2-7	TGTGCCAGCAGCTTCCAGGAAGCCTCCTACGAGCAGTACTTC	CASSFQEASYEQYF
TRBD2	NA	TRBV5-1	TRBJ2-2	TGCGCCAGCAGCCTTACTAGCGGGAGGGATTTCGGGGAGCTGTTTTTT	CASSLTSGRDFGELFF
TRBD1	NA	TRBV6-2/TRBV6-3	TRBJ1-2	TGTGCCAGCAGTTATGGGACAGGGCCTGGCTACACCTTC	CASSYGTGPGYTF
TRBD2	NA	TRBV4-2	TRBJ2-1	TGTGCCAGCAGCCCTAAGGGGGTAGCGGGAGACTACAATGAGCAGTTCTTC	CASSPKGVAGDYNEQFF
NA	NA	TRBV19	TRBJ2-4	TGTGCCAGTAGTTCAGGGGCGGCAAACATTCAGTACTTC	CASSSGAANIQYF
TRBD2	NA	TRBV6-5	TRBJ2-1	TGTGCCAGCAGTTTGACTAGCGGGAGTAATGAGCAGTTCTTC	CASSLTSGSNEQFF
TRBD1	NA	TRBV6-5	TRBJ1-1	TGTGCCAGCAGGACAGGGTCGAGACCTGAAGCTTTCTTT	CASRTGSRPEAFF
TRBD2	NA	TRBV5-4	TRBJ2-7	TGTGCCAGCAGCAGACTAGCGGGGGATTACGAGCAGTACTTC	CASSRLAGDYEQYF
NA	NA	TRBV5-4	TRBJ1-2	TGTGCCAGCAGCTTGGCCCTATCTTACTATGGCTACACCTTC	CASSLALSYYGYTF